This TCR beta chain originates from a study of control samples from healthy donors and cancer patients. Germline loops: CDR1 LGHNA, CDR2 YNFKEQ. J lost 6 bases, V lost 8 bases, and 10 bases had no gene match. The CDR3 is 15 amino acids. Some clones are missing from TCRdb's copy, which holds only in-frame ones; the method was immunoSEQ multiplex PCR. Here the sample spans fewer than 200,000 clones, over 85% being singletons. This clonotype was sampled from a man in his thirties or forties in good health. Sequenced sample: blood. The rearrangement joins TRBV4-2 to TRBJ2-1, with TRBD2 identical over 10 bases. CDR3 DNA sequence: TGTGCCAGCGGCAAACTAGCGGGGACGTTCAATGAGCAGTTCTTC. This encodes CASGKLAGTFNEQFF.